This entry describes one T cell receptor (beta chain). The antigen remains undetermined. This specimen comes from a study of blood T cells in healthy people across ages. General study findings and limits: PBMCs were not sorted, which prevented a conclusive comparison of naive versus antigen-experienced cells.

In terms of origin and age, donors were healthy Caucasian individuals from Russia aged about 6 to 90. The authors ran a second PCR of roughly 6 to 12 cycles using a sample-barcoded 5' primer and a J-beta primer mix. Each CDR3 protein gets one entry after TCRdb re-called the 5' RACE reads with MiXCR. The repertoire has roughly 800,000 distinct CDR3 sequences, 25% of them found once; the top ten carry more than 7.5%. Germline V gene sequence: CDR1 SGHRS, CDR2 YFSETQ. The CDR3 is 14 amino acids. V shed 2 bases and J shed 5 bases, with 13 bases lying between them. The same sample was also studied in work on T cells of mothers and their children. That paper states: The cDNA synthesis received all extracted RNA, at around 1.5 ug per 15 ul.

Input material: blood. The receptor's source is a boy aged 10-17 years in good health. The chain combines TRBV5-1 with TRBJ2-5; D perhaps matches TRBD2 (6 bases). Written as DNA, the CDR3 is TGCGCCAGCAGCTTCGGGGGAATGCAGGAGACCCAGTACTTC. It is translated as CASSFGGMQETQYF.